This TCR beta chain was retrieved from a study of Graves' ophthalmopathy and Graves' hyperthyroidism. V lost 2 bases to trimming and J lost 6 bases, with 20 bases between them. This CDR3 comprises 15 residues. Germline CDR1 reads DFQATT; CDR2 reads SNEGSKA (reference sequence). The authors amplified TCR beta CDR3 regions, and they did so from RNA transcripts for repertoire sequencing. An opening RT-PCR round employed HTBI primers and preceded a second-round multiplex PCR. TCRdb re-derived calls from the multiplex PCR reads in MiXCR, one entry per CDR3 protein. Here the sample spans over a million distinct CDR3 sequences, about 38% being singletons. In its sample, this clonotype was seen many times. Its target is not known. The authors enrolled newly diagnosed hyperthyroidism patients aged 18 to 65 with under 2 months' duration. Other autoimmune disease, uncontrolled infection, pregnancy and lactation led to exclusion.

Study-wide results and limits: For predicting ophthalmopathy progression, the model had about 71% sensitivity and 72% to 75% specificity. In blood, most expanded thyroid clonotypes above 0.001 frequency were also detected.

This chain uses TRBV20-1 with TRBJ2-7, with D possibly being TRBD1 or TRBD2 (6 bases each). Specimen: peripheral blood or thyroid tissue (not recorded which). The clonotype was recovered from an adult man with Graves' hyperthyroidism. CDR3 DNA sequence: TGCAGTGCTAGACAGACCCGATCCGGGGGCCTCGAGCAGTACTTC. Residues: CSARQTRSGGLEQYF.